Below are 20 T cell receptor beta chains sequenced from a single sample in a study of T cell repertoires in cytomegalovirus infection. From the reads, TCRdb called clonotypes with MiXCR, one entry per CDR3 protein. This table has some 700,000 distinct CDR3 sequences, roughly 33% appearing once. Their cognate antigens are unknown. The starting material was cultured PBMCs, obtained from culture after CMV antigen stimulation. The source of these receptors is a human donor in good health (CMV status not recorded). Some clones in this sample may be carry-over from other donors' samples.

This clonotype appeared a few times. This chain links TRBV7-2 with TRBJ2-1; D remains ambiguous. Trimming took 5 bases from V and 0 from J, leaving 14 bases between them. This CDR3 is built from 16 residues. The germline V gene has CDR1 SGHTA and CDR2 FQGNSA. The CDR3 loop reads CASSTPGRVSYNEQFF. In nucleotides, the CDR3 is TGTGCCAGCAGCACCCCCGGCCGCGTCTCCTACAATGAGCAGTTCTTC.

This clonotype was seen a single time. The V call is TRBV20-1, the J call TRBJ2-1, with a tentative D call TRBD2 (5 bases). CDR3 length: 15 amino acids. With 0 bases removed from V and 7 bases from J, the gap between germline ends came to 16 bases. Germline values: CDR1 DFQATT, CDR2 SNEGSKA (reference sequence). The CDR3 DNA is TGCAGTGCTAGAGAGCCACGGCCGAGGGTGAATGAGCAGTTCTTC. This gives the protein CSAREPRPRVNEQFF.

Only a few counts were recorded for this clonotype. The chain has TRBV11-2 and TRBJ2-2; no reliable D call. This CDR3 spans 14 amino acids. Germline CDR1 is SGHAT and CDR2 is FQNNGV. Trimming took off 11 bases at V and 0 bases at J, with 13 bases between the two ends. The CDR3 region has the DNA TGTGCCTCCGGCGAAGGACCGAACACCGGGGAGCTGTTTTTT. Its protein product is CASGEGPNTGELFF.

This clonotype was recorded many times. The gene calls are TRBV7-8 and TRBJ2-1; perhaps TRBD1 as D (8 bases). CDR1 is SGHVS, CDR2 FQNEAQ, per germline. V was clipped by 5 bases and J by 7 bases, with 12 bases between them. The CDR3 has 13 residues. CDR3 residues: CASSHRGGNEQFF. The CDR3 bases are TGTGCCAGCAGCCACAGGGGGGGGAATGAGCAGTTCTTC.

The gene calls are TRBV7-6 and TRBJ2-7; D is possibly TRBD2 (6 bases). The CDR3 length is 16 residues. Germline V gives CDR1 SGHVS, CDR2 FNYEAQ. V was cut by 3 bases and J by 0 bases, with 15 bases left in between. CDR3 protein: CASSFVSGKSSYEQYF. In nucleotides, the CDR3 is TGTGCCAGCAGCTTTGTTAGCGGTAAAAGCTCCTACGAGCAGTACTTC. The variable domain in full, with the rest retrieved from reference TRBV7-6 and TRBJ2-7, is GAGVSQSPRYKVTKRGQDVALRCDPISGHVSLYWYRQALGQGPEFLTYFNYEAQQDKSGLPNDRFSAERPEGSISTLTIQRTEQRDSAMYRCASSFVSGKSSYEQYFGPGTRLTVT.

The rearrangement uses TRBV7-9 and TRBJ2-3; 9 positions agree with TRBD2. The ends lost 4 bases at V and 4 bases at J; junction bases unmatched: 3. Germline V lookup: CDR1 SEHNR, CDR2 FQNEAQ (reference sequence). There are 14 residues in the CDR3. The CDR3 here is CASSSSGAADTQYF. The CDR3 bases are TGTGCCAGCAGCTCTAGCGGGGCGGCAGATACGCAGTATTTT.

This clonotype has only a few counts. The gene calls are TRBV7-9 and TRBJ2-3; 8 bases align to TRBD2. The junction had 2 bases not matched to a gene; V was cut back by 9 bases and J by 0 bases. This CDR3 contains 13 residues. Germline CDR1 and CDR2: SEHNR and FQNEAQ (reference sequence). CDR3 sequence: CASVAGSTDTQYF. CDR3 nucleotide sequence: TGTGCCAGTGTAGCGGGGAGCACAGATACGCAGTATTTT.

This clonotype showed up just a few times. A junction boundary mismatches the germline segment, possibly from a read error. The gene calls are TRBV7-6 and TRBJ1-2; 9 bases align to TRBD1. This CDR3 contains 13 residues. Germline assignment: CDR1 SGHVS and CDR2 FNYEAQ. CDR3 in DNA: TGTGCCAGCAGCTTAGCGGGACAGGGTGAATACGCCTTC. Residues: CASSLAGQGEYAF.

This CDR3 reads CASSYDPQYYGYTF. In DNA form, the CDR3 reads TGTGCCAGCAGTTACGATCCCCAATACTATGGCTACACCTTC. The J gene is TRBJ1-2, the V gene TRBV6-5; D remains unclear. This CDR3 has 14 residues. Germline V gene data show CDR1 as MNHEY and CDR2 as SVGAGI. Between the trimmed V and J ends, which lost 2 bases and 3 bases, there was a span of 10 bases.

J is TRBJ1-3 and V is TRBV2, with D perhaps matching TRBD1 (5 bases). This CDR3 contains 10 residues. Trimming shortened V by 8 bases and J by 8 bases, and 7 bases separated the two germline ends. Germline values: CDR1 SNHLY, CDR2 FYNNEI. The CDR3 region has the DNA TGTGCCAGCGGGGGGGACACCATATATTTT. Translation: CASGGDTIYF.

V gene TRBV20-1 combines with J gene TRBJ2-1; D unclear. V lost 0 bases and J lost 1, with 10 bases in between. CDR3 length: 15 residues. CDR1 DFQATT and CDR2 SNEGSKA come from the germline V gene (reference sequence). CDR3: CSARDFPLSYNEQFF. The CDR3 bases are TGCAGTGCTAGAGATTTCCCTCTGTCCTACAATGAGCAGTTCTTC.

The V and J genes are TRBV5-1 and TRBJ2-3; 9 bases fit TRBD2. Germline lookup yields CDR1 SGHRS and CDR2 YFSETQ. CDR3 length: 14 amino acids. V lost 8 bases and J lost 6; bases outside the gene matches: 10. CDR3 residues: CASNSGGPRDTQYF. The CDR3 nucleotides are TGCGCCAGTAATAGCGGGGGCCCTCGTGATACGCAGTATTTT.

This chain's CDR3 is CASSLTGWGEETQYF. The CDR3 nucleotides read TGCGCCAGCAGCTTGACAGGGTGGGGGGAAGAGACCCAGTACTTC. The chain has TRBV5-1 and TRBJ2-5; either TRBD1 or TRBD2 may supply D (6 bases each). The CDR3 is 15 residues long. The germline V and J ends were trimmed by 1 base and 3 bases, with 13 bases remaining between them. Germline lookup yields CDR1 SGHRS and CDR2 YFSETQ.

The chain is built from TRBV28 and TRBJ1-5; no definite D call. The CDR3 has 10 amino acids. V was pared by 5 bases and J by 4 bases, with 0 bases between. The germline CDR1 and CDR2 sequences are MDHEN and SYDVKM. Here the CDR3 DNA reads TGTGCCAGCAGTAATCAGCCCCAGCATTTT. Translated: CASSNQPQHF.

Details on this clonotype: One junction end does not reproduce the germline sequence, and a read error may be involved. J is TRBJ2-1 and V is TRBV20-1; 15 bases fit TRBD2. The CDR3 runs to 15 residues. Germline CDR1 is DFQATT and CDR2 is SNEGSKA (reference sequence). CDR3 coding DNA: TGCAGTGCAAGAGGGACTAGCGGGAGGTACAATGAGCAGTTCTTC. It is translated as CSARGTSGRYNEQFF.

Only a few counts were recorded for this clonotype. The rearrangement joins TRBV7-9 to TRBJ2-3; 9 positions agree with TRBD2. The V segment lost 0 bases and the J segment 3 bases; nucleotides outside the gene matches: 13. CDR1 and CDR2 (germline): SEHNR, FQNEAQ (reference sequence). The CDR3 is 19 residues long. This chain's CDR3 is CASSLARASGKTETDTQYF. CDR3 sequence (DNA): TGTGCCAGCAGCTTAGCACGGGCTAGCGGGAAAACAGAAACAGATACGCAGTATTTT.

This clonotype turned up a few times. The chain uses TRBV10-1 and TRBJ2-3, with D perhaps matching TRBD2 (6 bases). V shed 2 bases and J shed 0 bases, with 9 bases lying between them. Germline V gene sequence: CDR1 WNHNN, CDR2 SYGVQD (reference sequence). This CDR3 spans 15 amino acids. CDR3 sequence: CASSEIAESTDTQYF. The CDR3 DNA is TGCGCCAGCAGTGAGATAGCGGAGAGCACAGATACGCAGTATTTT.

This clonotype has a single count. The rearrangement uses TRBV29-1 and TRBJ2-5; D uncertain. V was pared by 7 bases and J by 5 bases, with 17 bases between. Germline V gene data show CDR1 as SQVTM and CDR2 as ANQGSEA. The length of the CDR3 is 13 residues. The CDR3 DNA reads TGCAGCGCTTCTACTCAAGGGATCGAGACCCAGTACTTC. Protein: CSASTQGIETQYF.

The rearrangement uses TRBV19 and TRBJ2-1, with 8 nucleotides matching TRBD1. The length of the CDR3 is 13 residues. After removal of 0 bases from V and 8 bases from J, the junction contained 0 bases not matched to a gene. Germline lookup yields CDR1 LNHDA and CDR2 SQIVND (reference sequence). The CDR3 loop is CASSIDRGHEQFF. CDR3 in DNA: TGTGCCAGTAGTATAGACAGGGGGCATGAGCAGTTCTTC.

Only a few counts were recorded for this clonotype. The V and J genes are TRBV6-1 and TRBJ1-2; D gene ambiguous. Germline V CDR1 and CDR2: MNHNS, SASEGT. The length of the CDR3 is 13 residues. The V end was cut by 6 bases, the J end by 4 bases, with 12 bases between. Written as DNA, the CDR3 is TGTGCCAGCAGCCCCGATGGGCTCTATGGCTACACCTTC. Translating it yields CASSPDGLYGYTF.